Given below is one T cell receptor beta chain in context. The data derive from a study of shared clonotypes between healthy human individuals. TCRdb's table, derived via immunoSEQ multiplex PCR, lists solely in-frame clones and lacks some. Found here are 600,000 to 750,000 clones, less than 95% of them singletons; the top ten hold 34%. The sequenced material came from memory CD8+ T cells from PBMCs. Subset described: CD45RO+ cells pooled with CCR7-negative TemRA cells. The source is a young man in good health. Some clones in this sample may be carry-over from other donors' samples.

The CDR3 region has the DNA TGTGCCAGCAGCCCCCCCCGCGGGGCGCGAAACACCATATATTTT. Translating it yields CASSPPRGARNTIYF. The chain has TRBV7-2 and TRBJ1-3, with a weak D call TRBD1 (5 bases). V was trimmed by 5 bases and J by 5 bases, leaving 16 bases between them. Germline V gene data show CDR1 as SGHTA and CDR2 as FQGNSA. The CDR3 spans 15 residues.